This TCR beta chain appears in the sequencing data of a study of T cells expressing NK-cell markers. The CDR3 covers 14 residues. TCRdb re-analyzed the 5' RACE reads; it lists each CDR3 protein once, without DNA. This sample's table has 500,000 or so distinct CDR3 sequences. The sequence was collected from a young man in good health. The rearrangement links TRBV12-3 or TRBV12-4 to TRBJ2-7; the TCRdb D gene call, TRBD1, has no DNA to confirm it. The source material was blood T cells: a sorted CD56 or NKG2C T cell subset, CD4+ or CD8+ T cells, or bulk PBMC T cells (not recorded which). CDR3: CASVPGTYPYEQYF.